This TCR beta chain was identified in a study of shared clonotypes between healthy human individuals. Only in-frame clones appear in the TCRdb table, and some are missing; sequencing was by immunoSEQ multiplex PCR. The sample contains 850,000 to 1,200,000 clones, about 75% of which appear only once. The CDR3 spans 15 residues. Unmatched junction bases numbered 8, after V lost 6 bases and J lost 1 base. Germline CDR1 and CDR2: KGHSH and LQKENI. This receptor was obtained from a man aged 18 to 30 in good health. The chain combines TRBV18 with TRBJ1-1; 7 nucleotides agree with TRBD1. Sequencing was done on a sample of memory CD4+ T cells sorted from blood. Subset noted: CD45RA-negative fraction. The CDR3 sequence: CASSPAGQWNTEAFF. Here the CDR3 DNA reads TGTGCCAGCTCCCCCGCGGGACAGTGGAACACTGAAGCTTTCTTT. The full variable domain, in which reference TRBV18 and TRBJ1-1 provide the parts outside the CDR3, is NAGVMQNPRHLVRRRGQEARLRCSPMKGHSHVYWYRQLPEEGLKFMVYLQKENIIDESGMPKERFSAEFPKEGPSILRIQQVVRGDSAAYFCASSPAGQWNTEAFFGQGTRLTVV.